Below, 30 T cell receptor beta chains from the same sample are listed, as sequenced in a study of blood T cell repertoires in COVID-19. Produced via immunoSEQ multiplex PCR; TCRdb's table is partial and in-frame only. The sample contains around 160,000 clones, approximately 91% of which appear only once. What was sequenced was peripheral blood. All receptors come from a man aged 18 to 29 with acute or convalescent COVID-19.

CDR3 in amino acids: CASSSRPQGAGETQYF. The DNA for the CDR3 is TGTGCCAGCAGCTCCAGGCCCCAGGGGGCGGGAGAGACCCAGTACTTC. This chain uses TRBV7-9 with TRBJ2-5, with TRBD1 matching over 8 bases. The germline CDR1 and CDR2 sequences are SEHNR and FQNEAQ (reference sequence). With V trimmed by 4 bases and J by 4 bases, 11 bases remained unmatched. The CDR3 loop spans 16 amino acids.

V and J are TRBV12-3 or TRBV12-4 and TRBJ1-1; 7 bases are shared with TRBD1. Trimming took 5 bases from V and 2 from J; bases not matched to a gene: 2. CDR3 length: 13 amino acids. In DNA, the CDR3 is TGTGCCAGCAGTGGACAGGCCAACACTGAAGCTTTCTTT. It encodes CASSGQANTEAFF.

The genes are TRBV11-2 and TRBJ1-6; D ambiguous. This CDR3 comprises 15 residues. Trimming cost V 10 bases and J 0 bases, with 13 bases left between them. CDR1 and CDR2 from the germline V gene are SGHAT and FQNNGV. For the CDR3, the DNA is TGTGCCACCCAGGCGGGGAGCTCCTATAATTCACCCCTCCACTTT. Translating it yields CATQAGSSYNSPLHF.

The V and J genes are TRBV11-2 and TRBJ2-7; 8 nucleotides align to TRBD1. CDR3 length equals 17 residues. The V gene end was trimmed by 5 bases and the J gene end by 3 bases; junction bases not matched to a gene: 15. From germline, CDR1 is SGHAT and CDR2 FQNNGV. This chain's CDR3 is CASSQRTGFVQRYEQYF. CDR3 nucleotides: TGTGCCAGCAGCCAACGGACAGGGTTCGTTCAGCGCTACGAGCAGTACTTC. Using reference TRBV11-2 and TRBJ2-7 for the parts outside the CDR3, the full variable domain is EAGVAQSPRYKIIEKRQSVAFWCNPISGHATLYWYQQILGQGPKLLIQFQNNGVVDDSQLPKDRFSAERLKGVDSTLKIQPAKLEDSAVYLCASSQRTGFVQRYEQYFGPGTRLTVT.

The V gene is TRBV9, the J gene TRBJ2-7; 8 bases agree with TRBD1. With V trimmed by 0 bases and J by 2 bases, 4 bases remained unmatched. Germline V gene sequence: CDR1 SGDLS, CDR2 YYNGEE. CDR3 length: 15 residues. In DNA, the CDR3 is TGTGCCAGCAGCGTAGGACAGGGGATACCCTACGAGCAGTACTTC. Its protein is CASSVGQGIPYEQYF.

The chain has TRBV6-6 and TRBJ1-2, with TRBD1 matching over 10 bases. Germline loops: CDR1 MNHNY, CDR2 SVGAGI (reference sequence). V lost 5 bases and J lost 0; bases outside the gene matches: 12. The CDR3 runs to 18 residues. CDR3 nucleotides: TGTGCCAGCAGTCGCGCCGTAAGACAGGGGGCGACTAACTATGGCTACACCTTC. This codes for CASSRAVRQGATNYGYTF.

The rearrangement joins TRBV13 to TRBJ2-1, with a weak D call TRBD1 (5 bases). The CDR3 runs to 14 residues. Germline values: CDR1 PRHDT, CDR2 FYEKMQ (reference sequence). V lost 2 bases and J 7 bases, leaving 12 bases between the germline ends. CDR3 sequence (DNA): TGTGCCAGCAGCTTACAACAAGGGGTGAATGAGCAGTTCTTC. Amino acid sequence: CASSLQQGVNEQFF.

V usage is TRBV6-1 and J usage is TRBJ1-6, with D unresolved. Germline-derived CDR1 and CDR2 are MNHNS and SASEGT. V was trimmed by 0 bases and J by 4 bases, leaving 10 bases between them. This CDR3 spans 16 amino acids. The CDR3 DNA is TGTGCCAGCAGTGAAGCTCTCGGGATGTATAATTCACCCCTCCACTTT. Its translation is CASSEALGMYNSPLHF.

The chain's CDR3 is CSASSGNSNQPQHF. CDR3 bases: TGCAGTGCTAGTAGCGGCAATAGCAATCAGCCCCAGCATTTT. V gene TRBV20-1 combines with J gene TRBJ1-5, with D unresolved. This CDR3 has 14 amino acids. The V end was cut by 3 bases, the J end by 0 bases, with 9 bases between. Germline V gene data show CDR1 as DFQATT and CDR2 as SNEGSKA (reference sequence).

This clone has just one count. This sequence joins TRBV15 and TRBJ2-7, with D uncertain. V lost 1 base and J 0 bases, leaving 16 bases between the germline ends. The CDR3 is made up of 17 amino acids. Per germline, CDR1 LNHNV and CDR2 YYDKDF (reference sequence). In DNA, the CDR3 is TGTGCCACCAGCAGAGGTGGTATGTGGGCAACCTCCTACGAGCAGTACTTC. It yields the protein CATSRGGMWATSYEQYF.

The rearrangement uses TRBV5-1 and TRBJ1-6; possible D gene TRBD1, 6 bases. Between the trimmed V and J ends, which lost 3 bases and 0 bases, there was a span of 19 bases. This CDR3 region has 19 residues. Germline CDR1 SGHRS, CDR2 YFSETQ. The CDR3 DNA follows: TGCGCCAGCAGCTCCGGCGGGAGGACAGCGAGCTCCTATAATTCACCCCTCCACTTT. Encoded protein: CASSSGGRTASSYNSPLHF.

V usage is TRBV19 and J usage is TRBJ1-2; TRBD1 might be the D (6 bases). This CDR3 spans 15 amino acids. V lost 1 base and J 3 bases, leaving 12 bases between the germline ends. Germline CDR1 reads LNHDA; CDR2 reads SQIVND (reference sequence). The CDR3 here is CASSIGTGKDYGYTF. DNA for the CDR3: TGTGCCAGTAGTATAGGTACAGGGAAGGACTATGGCTACACCTTC.

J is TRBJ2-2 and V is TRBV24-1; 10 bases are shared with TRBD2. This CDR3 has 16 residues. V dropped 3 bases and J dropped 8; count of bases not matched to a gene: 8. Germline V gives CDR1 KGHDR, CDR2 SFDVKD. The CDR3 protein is CATSDTNGLAVGELFF. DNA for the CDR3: TGTGCCACCAGTGATACCAACGGACTAGCGGTTGGGGAGCTGTTTTTT.

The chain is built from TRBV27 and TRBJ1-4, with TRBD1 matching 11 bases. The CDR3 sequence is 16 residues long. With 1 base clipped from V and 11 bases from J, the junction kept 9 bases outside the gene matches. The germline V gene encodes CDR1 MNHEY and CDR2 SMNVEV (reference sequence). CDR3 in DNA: TGTGCCAGCAGTTTATTCGGAGGGACAGGGGGTGGGAAACTGTTTTTT. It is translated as CASSLFGGTGGGKLFF.

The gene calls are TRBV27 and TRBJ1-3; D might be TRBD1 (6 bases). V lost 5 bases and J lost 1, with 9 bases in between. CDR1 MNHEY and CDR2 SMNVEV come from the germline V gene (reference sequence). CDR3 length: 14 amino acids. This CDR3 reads CASSLTGSGNTIYF. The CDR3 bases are TGTGCCAGCAGTCTAACAGGGTCTGGAAACACCATATATTTT.

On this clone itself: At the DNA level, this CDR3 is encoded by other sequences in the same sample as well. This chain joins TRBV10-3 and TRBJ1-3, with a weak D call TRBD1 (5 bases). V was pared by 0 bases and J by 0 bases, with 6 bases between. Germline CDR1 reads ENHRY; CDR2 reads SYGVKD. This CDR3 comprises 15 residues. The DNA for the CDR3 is TGTGCCATCAGTGAGTCCGGGGGCTCTGGAAACACCATATATTTT. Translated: CAISESGGSGNTIYF.

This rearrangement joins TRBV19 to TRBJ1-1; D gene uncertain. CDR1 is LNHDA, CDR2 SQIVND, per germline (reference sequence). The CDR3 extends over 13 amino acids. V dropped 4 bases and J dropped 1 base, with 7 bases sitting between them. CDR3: CASSTTANTEAFF. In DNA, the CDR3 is TGTGCCAGTAGTACCACAGCGAACACTGAAGCTTTCTTT.

In DNA form, the CDR3 reads TGTGCCAGCAGTAAACCGGGTCCTCACTCCTATAATTCACCCCTCCACTTT. This translates into CASSKPGPHSYNSPLHF. V is TRBV27 and J is TRBJ1-6, with unresolved D. Germline V CDR1 and CDR2: MNHEY, SMNVEV (reference sequence). The CDR3 extends over 17 amino acids. Between the trimmed V and J ends, which lost 5 bases and 0 bases, there was a span of 14 bases.

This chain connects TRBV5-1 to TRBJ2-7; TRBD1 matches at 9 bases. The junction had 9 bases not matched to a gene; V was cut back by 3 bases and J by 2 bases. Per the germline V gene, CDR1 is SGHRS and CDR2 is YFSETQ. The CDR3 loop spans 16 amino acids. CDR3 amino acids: CASSSGTGWQAYEQYF. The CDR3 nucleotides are TGCGCCAGCAGCTCGGGGACAGGGTGGCAGGCCTACGAGCAGTACTTC.

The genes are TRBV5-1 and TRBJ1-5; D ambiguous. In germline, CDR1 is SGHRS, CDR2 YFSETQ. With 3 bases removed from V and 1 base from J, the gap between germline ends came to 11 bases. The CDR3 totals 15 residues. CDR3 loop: CASSSRGESNQPQHF. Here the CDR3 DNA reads TGCGCCAGCAGCTCCCGGGGAGAAAGCAATCAGCCCCAGCATTTT.

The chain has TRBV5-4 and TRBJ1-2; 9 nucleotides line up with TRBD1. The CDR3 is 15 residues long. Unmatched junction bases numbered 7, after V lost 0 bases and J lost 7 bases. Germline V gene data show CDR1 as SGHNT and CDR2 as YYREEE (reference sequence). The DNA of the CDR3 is TGTGCCAGCAGCTTGGGGGACAGGGTTTCGTTTGGCTACACCTTC. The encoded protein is CASSLGDRVSFGYTF.

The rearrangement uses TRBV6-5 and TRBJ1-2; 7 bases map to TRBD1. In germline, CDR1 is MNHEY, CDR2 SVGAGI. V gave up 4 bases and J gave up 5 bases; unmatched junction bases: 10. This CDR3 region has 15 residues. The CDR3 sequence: CASSSSTGIWYGYTF. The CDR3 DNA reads TGTGCCAGCAGTTCCTCGACAGGGATCTGGTATGGCTACACCTTC.

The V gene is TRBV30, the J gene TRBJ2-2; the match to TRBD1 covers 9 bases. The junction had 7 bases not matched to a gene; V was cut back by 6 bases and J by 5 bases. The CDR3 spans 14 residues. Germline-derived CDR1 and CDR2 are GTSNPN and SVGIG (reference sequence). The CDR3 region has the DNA TGTGCCTGCGAACGGGACAGGGTGACCGGGGAGCTGTTTTTT. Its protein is CACERDRVTGELFF.

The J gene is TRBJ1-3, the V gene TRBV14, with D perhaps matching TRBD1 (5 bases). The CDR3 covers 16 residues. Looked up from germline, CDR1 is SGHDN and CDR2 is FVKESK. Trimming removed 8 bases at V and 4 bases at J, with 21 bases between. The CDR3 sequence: CASGPGGGRGGNTIYF. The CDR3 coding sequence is TGTGCCAGCGGCCCCGGGGGGGGAAGAGGAGGAAACACCATATATTTT.

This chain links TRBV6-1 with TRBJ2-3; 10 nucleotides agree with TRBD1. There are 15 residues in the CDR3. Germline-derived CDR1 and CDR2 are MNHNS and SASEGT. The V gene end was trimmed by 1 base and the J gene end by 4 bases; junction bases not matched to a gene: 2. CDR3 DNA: TGTGCCAGCAGTGAAGGGGGGACAGGGGCAGATACGCAGTATTTT. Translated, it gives CASSEGGTGADTQYF.

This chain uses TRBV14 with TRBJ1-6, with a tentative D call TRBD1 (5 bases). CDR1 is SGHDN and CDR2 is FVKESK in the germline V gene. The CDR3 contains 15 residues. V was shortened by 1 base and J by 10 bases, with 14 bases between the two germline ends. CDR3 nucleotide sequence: TGTGCCAGCAGCCAAGGGAGGGGAAGCGGATCACCCCTCCACTTT. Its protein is CASSQGRGSGSPLHF.

The CDR3 region has the DNA TGTGCCACCAGTGATATCGCCAGAAACTACAATGAGCAGTTCTTC. It yields the protein CATSDIARNYNEQFF. The V gene is TRBV24-1, the J gene TRBJ2-1; no clear D gene. CDR3 size: 15 residues. Trimming removed 3 bases at V and 3 bases at J, with 11 bases between. The germline V gene encodes CDR1 KGHDR and CDR2 SFDVKD.

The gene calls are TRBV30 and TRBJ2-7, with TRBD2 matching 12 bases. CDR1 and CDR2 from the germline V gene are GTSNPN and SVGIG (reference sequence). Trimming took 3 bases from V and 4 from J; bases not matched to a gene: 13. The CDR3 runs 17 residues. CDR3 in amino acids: CAWSAQRTSGAQYEQYF. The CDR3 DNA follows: TGTGCCTGGAGCGCCCAAAGGACTAGCGGGGCCCAGTACGAGCAGTACTTC. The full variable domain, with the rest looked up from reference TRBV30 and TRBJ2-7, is SQTIHQWPATLVQPVGSPLSLECTVEGTSNPNLYWYRQAAGRGLQLLFYSVGIGQISSEVPQNLSASRPQDRQFILSSKKLLLSDSGFYLCAWSAQRTSGAQYEQYFGPGTRLTVT.

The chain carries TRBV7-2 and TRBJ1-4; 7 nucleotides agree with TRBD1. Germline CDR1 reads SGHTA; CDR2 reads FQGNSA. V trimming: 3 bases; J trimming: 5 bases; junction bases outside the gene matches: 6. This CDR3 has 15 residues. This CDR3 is CASSLQQGENEKLFF. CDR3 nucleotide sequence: TGTGCCAGCAGCTTGCAGCAGGGGGAGAATGAAAAACTGTTTTTT. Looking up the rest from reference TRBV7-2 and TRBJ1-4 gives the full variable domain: GAGVSQSPSNKVTEKGKDVELRCDPISGHTALYWYRQSLGQGLEFLIYFQGNSAPDKSGLPSDRFSAERTGGSVSTLTIQRTQQEDSAVYLCASSLQQGENEKLFFGSGTQLSVL.

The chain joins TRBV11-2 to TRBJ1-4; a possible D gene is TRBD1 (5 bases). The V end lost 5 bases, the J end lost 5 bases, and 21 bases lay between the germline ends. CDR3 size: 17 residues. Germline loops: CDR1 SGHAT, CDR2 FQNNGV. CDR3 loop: CASSMAGGGYGNEKLFF. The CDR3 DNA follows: TGTGCCAGCAGCATGGCCGGGGGGGGATACGGGAATGAAAAACTGTTTTTT.